The next 29 T cell receptor beta chains were all read from a single sample in a study of T cell changes during pregnancy in multiple sclerosis. TCRdb's table, derived via immunoSEQ multiplex PCR, lists solely in-frame clones and lacks some. The sample includes about 68,000 clones, roughly 92% of them seen just once. The sequencing used peripheral blood, collected after pregnancy. These receptors were collected from a female donor in good health, enrolled as a control in a pregnancy study.

The V and J genes are TRBV14 and TRBJ2-7; 9 positions match TRBD1. The CDR3 extends over 14 amino acids. In germline, CDR1 is SGHDN, CDR2 FVKESK. Germline trimming cut 3 bases from V and 3 bases from J; bases unmatched to any gene: 3. The CDR3: CASSHPGQGYEQYF. The CDR3 region has the DNA TGTGCCAGCAGCCACCCGGGACAGGGCTACGAGCAGTACTTC.

V gene TRBV6-4 combines with J gene TRBJ1-6; 10 nucleotides align to TRBD1. CDR1 and CDR2 from the germline V gene are MRHNA and SNTAGT. CDR3 size: 15 residues. V dropped 6 bases and J dropped 7; count of bases not matched to a gene: 6. CDR3 region: CASSGQGVRNSPLHF. CDR3 DNA: TGTGCCAGCAGCGGACAGGGGGTTCGGAATTCACCCCTCCACTTT.

The chain is built from TRBV15 and TRBJ1-1; D ambiguous. Trimming took 1 base from V and 2 from J, leaving 8 bases between them. The CDR3 is made up of 14 amino acids. Germline CDR1 LNHNV, CDR2 YYDKDF (reference sequence). CDR3 sequence: CATSRAGINTEAFF. CDR3 in DNA: TGTGCCACCAGCAGAGCGGGGATTAACACTGAAGCTTTCTTT.

V and J are TRBV19 and TRBJ1-4; tentative D call: TRBD1 (5 bases). There are 16 residues in the CDR3. The germline CDR1 and CDR2 sequences are LNHDA and SQIVND (reference sequence). The V end lost 6 bases, the J end lost 3 bases, and 17 bases lay between the germline ends. The CDR3 reads CASSSHSGGSNEKLFF. CDR3 coding DNA: TGTGCCAGTAGCAGCCATTCCGGGGGTTCTAATGAAAAACTGTTTTTT.

The rearrangement uses TRBV28 and TRBJ1-1; D not resolved. Germline V gene lookup returns CDR1 MDHEN and CDR2 SYDVKM. V was pared by 4 bases and J by 3 bases, with 15 bases between. The CDR3 has 15 residues. The CDR3 loop reads CASSSGAAPDTEAFF. The CDR3 bases are TGTGCCAGCAGTTCCGGAGCGGCCCCGGACACTGAAGCTTTCTTT.

The CDR3 DNA reads TGCAGCTCTGGACAGGGGAGAACTGAAGCTTTCTTT. As protein: CSSGQGRTEAFF. The rearrangement links TRBV29-1 to TRBJ1-1; 9 bases map to TRBD1. Germline values: CDR1 SQVTM, CDR2 ANQGSEA. The CDR3 length is 12 residues. V trimming: 8 bases; J trimming: 5 bases; junction bases outside the gene matches: 6.

CDR3 sequence: CASSPDRGSFTEAFF. CDR3 bases: TGTGCCAGCAGCCCCGACAGGGGGAGTTTTACTGAAGCTTTCTTT. The chain uses TRBV5-6 and TRBJ1-1; the match to TRBD1 covers 9 bases. Trimming took 4 bases from V and 5 from J; bases not matched to a gene: 9. CDR1 is SGHDT and CDR2 is YYEEEE in the germline V gene. The CDR3 loop spans 15 amino acids.

V and J are TRBV9 and TRBJ2-2; TRBD2 matches at 10 bases. The CDR3 has 16 amino acids. Per germline, CDR1 SGDLS and CDR2 YYNGEE. V dropped 4 bases and J dropped 2; count of bases not matched to a gene: 5. For the CDR3, the DNA is TGTGCCAGCAGCTTTCGGACTAGCGGAAACACCGGGGAGCTGTTTTTT. Translated, it gives CASSFRTSGNTGELFF.

CDR3 nucleotide sequence: TGTGCCAGCAGTCCACGGACTAGCGGTTCAGATACGCAGTATTTT. This encodes CASSPRTSGSDTQYF. This chain joins TRBV28 and TRBJ2-3; 10 bases fit TRBD2. The junction had 6 bases not matched to a gene; V was cut back by 5 bases and J by 4 bases. In germline, CDR1 is MDHEN, CDR2 SYDVKM. This CDR3 is 15 amino acids long.

The chain has TRBV29-1 and TRBJ2-6; TRBD2 matches 15 bases. This CDR3 region has 18 residues. V shed 5 bases and J 0 bases; nucleotides not matched to a gene: 5. CDR1 and CDR2 (germline): SQVTM, ANQGSEA. The CDR3 DNA sequence: TGCAGCGTTAAGGGACTAGCGGGGGGTCGCTCTGGGGCCAACGTCCTGACTTTC. This gives the protein CSVKGLAGGRSGANVLTF. Using reference TRBV29-1 and TRBJ2-6 for the parts outside the CDR3, the full variable domain is SAVISQKPSRDICQRGTSLTIQCQVDSQVTMMFWYRQQPGQSLTLIATANQGSEATYESGFVIDKFPISRPNLTFSTLTVSNMSPEDSSIYLCSVKGLAGGRSGANVLTFGAGSRLTVL.

The rearrangement joins TRBV19 to TRBJ1-1; no definite D call. This CDR3 spans 16 amino acids. The germline gives CDR1 LNHDA, CDR2 SQIVND (reference sequence). The V and J ends lost 3 bases and 1 base respectively, with 15 bases between them. The CDR3 sequence is CASSITGGIGNTEAFF. The CDR3 bases are TGTGCCAGTAGTATTACGGGAGGGATCGGGAACACTGAAGCTTTCTTT.

The chain recombines TRBV9 with TRBJ2-5; no reliable D call. Per germline, CDR1 SGDLS and CDR2 YYNGEE. V was cut by 4 bases and J by 0 bases, with 16 bases left in between. CDR3 size: 16 residues. The CDR3 coding sequence is TGTGCCAGCAGCACCACCGGGTACGCGTACCAAGAGACCCAGTACTTC. Its protein product is CASSTTGYAYQETQYF.

V and J are TRBV7-6 and TRBJ2-7; 11 bases are shared with TRBD2. Germline lookup yields CDR1 SGHVS and CDR2 FNYEAQ. V lost 4 bases to trimming and J lost 5 bases; unmatched junction nucleotides: 7. This CDR3 contains 15 residues. This CDR3 is CASSSSSGGYHEQYF. DNA for the CDR3: TGTGCCAGCAGCTCCTCTAGCGGGGGGTACCACGAGCAGTACTTC.

J is TRBJ1-1 and V is TRBV28; perhaps TRBD1 as D (6 bases). Germline lookup yields CDR1 MDHEN and CDR2 SYDVKM. Trimming cost V 4 bases and J 2 bases, with 11 bases left between them. The CDR3 has 14 amino acids. CDR3: CASSSTGHNTEAFF. CDR3 DNA: TGTGCCAGCAGTTCGACAGGCCACAACACTGAAGCTTTCTTT.

The rearrangement links TRBV5-1 to TRBJ2-3, with 7 positions matching TRBD1. With 0 bases clipped from V and 1 base from J, the junction kept 2 bases outside the gene matches. CDR3 length: 15 residues. Germline values: CDR1 SGHRS, CDR2 YFSETQ. The CDR3 loop is CASSLVQGGTDTQYF. CDR3 nucleotide sequence: TGCGCCAGCAGCTTGGTCCAGGGGGGCACAGATACGCAGTATTTT.

V is TRBV28 and J is TRBJ2-7; D may be TRBD1 (6 bases). Germline V gene sequence: CDR1 MDHEN, CDR2 SYDVKM. V lost 7 bases to trimming and J lost 6 bases, with 16 bases between them. The CDR3 is 13 amino acids. The CDR3 reads CASIGTTGSEQYF. CDR3 DNA: TGTGCCAGCATAGGGACAACAGGGAGCGAGCAGTACTTC.

V is TRBV29-1 and J is TRBJ2-3; 9 bases are a match to TRBD2. V dropped 4 bases and J dropped 5; count of bases not matched to a gene: 4. CDR1 is SQVTM and CDR2 is ANQGSEA in the germline V gene. This CDR3 comprises 13 residues. The CDR3 spells CSVASGVLDTQYF. CDR3 in DNA: TGCAGCGTTGCTAGCGGGGTTTTAGATACGCAGTATTTT.

The CDR3 DNA is TGCGCCAGCAGCCAAGAGGCGACGACAGGGGTGCGGGAGCAGTACTTC. Amino acids: CASSQEATTGVREQYF. This chain joins TRBV4-3 and TRBJ2-7, with 8 bases that match TRBD1. This CDR3 is built from 16 residues. V lost 0 bases, J lost 7 bases, and 11 bases stayed unmatched. The germline V gene has CDR1 LGHNA and CDR2 YSLEER.

The chain combines TRBV18 with TRBJ2-1; 9 nucleotides agree with TRBD1. The V and J ends lost 0 bases and 6 bases, in that order; junction bases with no gene match: 9. The CDR3 is 17 amino acids. The germline CDR1 and CDR2 sequences are KGHSH and LQKENI. In nucleotides, the CDR3 is TGTGCCAGCTCACCACCGTTCGGGACAGGGAGAGGCAATGAGCAGTTCTTC. This gives the protein CASSPPFGTGRGNEQFF. Looking up the rest from reference TRBV18 and TRBJ2-1 gives the full variable domain: NAGVMQNPRHLVRRRGQEARLRCSPMKGHSHVYWYRQLPEEGLKFMVYLQKENIIDESGMPKERFSAEFPKEGPSILRIQQVVRGDSAAYFCASSPPFGTGRGNEQFFGPGTRLTVL.

The rearrangement links TRBV2 to TRBJ2-3; D uncertain. Per germline, CDR1 SNHLY and CDR2 FYNNEI. The CDR3 length is 9 residues. The V gene lost 11 bases and the J gene lost 6 bases, with 6 bases spanning the gap. In nucleotides, the CDR3 is TGTGCCGGCTTGGATACGCAGTATTTT. It encodes CAGLDTQYF.

The V and J genes are TRBV28 and TRBJ2-3; 12 bases are shared with TRBD2. CDR1 and CDR2 (germline): MDHEN, SYDVKM. With 5 bases clipped from V and 0 bases from J, the junction kept 9 bases outside the gene matches. The CDR3 is 18 amino acids. The CDR3 spells CASSPTSGGFGSTDTQYF. CDR3 nucleotide sequence: TGTGCCAGCAGTCCGACTAGCGGGGGCTTTGGAAGCACAGATACGCAGTATTTT.

This clone was observed at least ten times. This rearrangement joins TRBV5-1 to TRBJ1-6; D perhaps matches TRBD1 (5 bases). Trimming removed 4 bases from V and 8 bases from J, with 13 bases in between. CDR1 is SGHRS and CDR2 is YFSETQ in the germline V gene. The CDR3 totals 14 residues. The CDR3 region has the DNA TGCGCCAGCAGCAACGGGACTGCTTATTCACCCCTCCACTTT. As protein: CASSNGTAYSPLHF. Combining the CDR3 with reference TRBV5-1 and TRBJ1-6 gives the whole variable domain KAGVTQTPRYLIKTRGQQVTLSCSPISGHRSVSWYQQTPGQGLQFLFEYFSETQRNKGNFPGRFSGRQFSNSRSEMNVSTLELGDSALYLCASSNGTAYSPLHFGNGTRLTVT.

V and J are TRBV27 and TRBJ1-1, with unresolved D. Trimming pared 5 bases from V and 0 bases from J, leaving 16 bases between. This CDR3 spans 16 amino acids. Germline CDR1 and CDR2: MNHEY and SMNVEV (reference sequence). CDR3 coding DNA: TGTGCCAGCAGTGCCGGGTCAATTGGCTTGAACACTGAAGCTTTCTTT. Translated, it gives CASSAGSIGLNTEAFF.

The V gene is TRBV7-2, the J gene TRBJ1-2; TRBD1 might be the D (6 bases). CDR3 size: 17 residues. From germline, CDR1 is SGHTA and CDR2 FQGNSA. Trimming took off 3 bases at V and 6 bases at J, with 23 bases between the two ends. The CDR3 DNA reads TGTGCCAGCAGCTTGGCACGGGGGGCAAAATTGGGCAATGGCTACACCTTC. Its protein is CASSLARGAKLGNGYTF.

The V and J genes are TRBV13 and TRBJ2-7; D gene unclear. The CDR3 is 13 residues long. Germline lookup yields CDR1 PRHDT and CDR2 FYEKMQ (reference sequence). The V end lost 5 bases, the J end lost 2 bases, and 10 bases lay between the germline ends. CDR3 DNA sequence: TGTGCCAGCAGCCCCAGCGAACCCTACGAGCAGTACTTC. Encoded protein: CASSPSEPYEQYF.

The chain carries TRBV10-3 and TRBJ1-2; 7 bases match TRBD1. Germline CDR1 is ENHRY and CDR2 is SYGVKD. The length of the CDR3 is 14 residues. Trimming took 6 bases from V and 5 from J; bases not matched to a gene: 9. The CDR3 sequence is CAISDSGTVYGYTF. The CDR3 nucleotides are TGTGCCATCAGCGACTCCGGGACAGTATATGGCTACACCTTC.

The J gene is TRBJ1-2, the V gene TRBV6-1; 7 nucleotides agree with TRBD1. The CDR3 totals 15 residues. After removal of 4 bases from V and 4 bases from J, the junction contained 9 bases not matched to a gene. Germline CDR1 is MNHNS and CDR2 is SASEGT. CDR3 nucleotides: TGTGCCAGCAGTGCCGAAGCGACAGGGCGCTATGGCTACACCTTC. This translates into CASSAEATGRYGYTF.

The J gene is TRBJ1-2, the V gene TRBV6-6; 9 nucleotides match TRBD1. J lost 5 bases, V lost 8 bases, and 9 bases had no gene match. Germline CDR1 and CDR2: MNHNY and SVGAGI (reference sequence). This CDR3 has 14 residues. CDR3 nucleotide sequence: TGTGCCAGCGTCCCGGGACAGGGAAGGTATGGCTACACCTTC. Protein product: CASVPGQGRYGYTF.

The J gene is TRBJ1-6, the V gene TRBV9; D possibly corresponds to TRBD1 (6 bases). The V end lost 4 bases, the J end lost 7 bases, and 15 bases lay between the germline ends. The CDR3 sequence is 15 residues long. Germline V gives CDR1 SGDLS, CDR2 YYNGEE. Written as DNA, the CDR3 is TGTGCCAGCAGCATACAACAGGGTCCGAATTCACCCCTCCACTTT. Residues: CASSIQQGPNSPLHF.